These 8 T cell receptor beta chains were sequenced from one sample in a study of blood T cell repertoires in COVID-19. The assay was immunoSEQ multiplex PCR, and TCRdb's table has in-frame clones only and misses some. The data contain fewer than 350,000 clones, roughly nine tenths of them singletons. Sample: peripheral blood. The receptors originated from a woman in her twenties or thirties with COVID-19, enrolled during active disease.

Concerning this clone itself: Within the sample, other DNA sequences also encode this same CDR3. The V call is TRBV5-1, the J call TRBJ1-1; D unclear. V was clipped by 4 bases and J by 0 bases, with 10 bases between them. This CDR3 has 14 amino acids. The V gene's germline CDR1 is SGHRS and CDR2 YFSETQ. CDR3 coding DNA: TGCGCCAGCAGCCTCAGAGGGATGAACACTGAAGCTTTCTTT. This encodes CASSLRGMNTEAFF.

The V and J genes are TRBV18 and TRBJ1-5; D perhaps matches TRBD1 (6 bases). Looked up from germline, CDR1 is KGHSH and CDR2 is LQKENI. V lost 5 bases and J 5 bases, leaving 7 bases between the germline ends. The CDR3 loop spans 12 amino acids. The CDR3 spells CASSSGDQPQHF. Here the CDR3 DNA reads TGTGCCAGCTCATCAGGGGATCAGCCCCAGCATTTT.

This clone was seen a single time. This chain links TRBV7-9 with TRBJ2-3; D is undetermined. The ends were cut back, 5 bases at V and 1 base at J, with 19 bases in the middle. The germline gives CDR1 SEHNR, CDR2 FQNEAQ (reference sequence). CDR3 length: 17 amino acids. CDR3 DNA: TGTGCCAGCAGCACGACCACACTGAGGTTGGGCACAGATACGCAGTATTTT. This translates into CASSTTTLRLGTDTQYF.

This sequence joins TRBV15 and TRBJ2-7; perhaps TRBD2 as D (7 bases). The V gene's germline CDR1 is LNHNV and CDR2 YYDKDF (reference sequence). CDR3 size: 15 residues. The V gene lost 3 bases and the J gene lost 2 bases, with 14 bases spanning the gap. The DNA for the CDR3 is TGTGCCACCAGCAGTGGGAGGGGGGGTCCCTACGAGCAGTACTTC. This gives the protein CATSSGRGGPYEQYF.

This clone was detected once. The gene calls are TRBV3-1 (or the pseudogene TRBV3-2) and TRBJ2-1; the match to TRBD2 covers 10 bases. V shed 4 bases, J shed 4 bases, and the junction held 4 bases outside the gene matches. CDR1 is LGHDT, CDR2 YNNKEL, per germline (reference sequence). The CDR3 covers 15 residues. CDR3 bases: TGTGCCAGCAGCCCCAGACTAGCGGGTTACAATGAGCAGTTCTTC. Its translation: CASSPRLAGYNEQFF.

CDR3 residues: CASSRGLSSYNEQFF. The CDR3 coding sequence is TGTGCCAGCAGTCGCGGGTTAAGCTCCTACAATGAGCAGTTCTTC. The chain links TRBV5-6 to TRBJ2-1, with D possibly being TRBD2 (5 bases). The V end was cut by 5 bases, the J end by 0 bases, with 12 bases between. Germline-derived CDR1 and CDR2 are SGHDT and YYEEEE. This CDR3 comprises 15 residues.

The gene calls are TRBV7-9 and TRBJ1-2; D not resolved. The V end was cut by 10 bases, the J end by 1 base, with 10 bases between. The germline V gene encodes CDR1 SEHNR and CDR2 FQNEAQ (reference sequence). CDR3 length: 12 amino acids. DNA of the CDR3: TGTGCCACCTCCCCCAGTAACTATGGCTACACCTTC. It translates to CATSPSNYGYTF.

The sample holds a few counts of this clone. The V gene is TRBV27, the J gene TRBJ1-6; TRBD1 matches at 7 bases. Germline trimming cut 8 bases from V and 7 bases from J; bases unmatched to any gene: 11. This CDR3 is 15 amino acids long. CDR1 and CDR2 (germline): MNHEY, SMNVEV (reference sequence). CDR3 sequence reads: CASSSHGQVNSPLHF. As DNA, the CDR3 is TGTGCCAGCTCTTCTCACGGACAGGTCAATTCACCCCTCCACTTT.